This T cell receptor beta chain emerged from a study of control samples from healthy donors and cancer patients (dated by TCRdb to the early 2020s). Remarks on this clone: Its antigen has not been determined. Per-base quality was not reported, and no clone a single base away is much larger than it.

Inclusive of the bounding cysteine and phenylalanine, the CDR3 is 14 residues long. CDR3 DNA is the only sequence kept; it has 42 bases, read in frame from the first base. Via the germline V gene, CDR1 is KGHDR and CDR2 SFDVKD. Unmatched junction bases come to 3, with V trimmed by 4 bases and J by 2 bases. Libraries were built with the immunoSEQ multiplex PCR assay. Not all clones reach the TCRdb copy of this immuneACCESS table, which keeps in-frame sequences only. Checked studies attribute under half of the gap to unresolved V genes and leave the rest unexplained. This sample lists around 90,000 clones; approximately 81% were detected once. The ten largest clones capture about 2.1% of the sample.

The chain uses TRBV24-1 and TRBJ1-2; TRBD1 aligns with 7 central bases. The TCR sequence derives from a woman between 35 and 50 years old in good health. Sequenced: blood. The bases read TGTGCCACCAGTGAAACAGGGGCGAACTATGGCTACACCTTC. The translation is CATSETGANYGYTF.